This paragraph reports one TCR beta chain. This clone was seen just once. Its antigen specificity is not known. Base-call qualities are not available, and no considerably larger clone is one nucleotide away. The collaborating institutions used their own protocols to collect whole blood in K2EDTA tubes. Collaborator samples were shipped for TCRbeta analysis as frozen whole blood, isolated PBMCs, or DNA extracted from either sample type. The data derive from a study of blood T cell repertoires in COVID-19 (dated by TCRdb to between 2020 and 2021). Looking at the study overall: Collaborator samples came from the United States, Italy and Spain and covered acute and convalescent phases of COVID-19. HLA class I and class II types, where available, came from metadata supplied by the sample provider rather than from assay-based typing. The prospective study material was composed of cDNA or gDNA derived from T cells, B-cell-depleted T cells, or PBMCs. A freely available public database, intended as a resource for researchers studying the immune response to SARS-CoV-2, is where the repertoires were released. Nearly every sample came with metadata listing a de-identified subject ID, COVID-19 status, age in years and sex. The samples were drawn from two sources: the first 160 participants of the ongoing ImmuneRACE study, and some 1,300 subjects contributed by 6 global collaborators. Deeply sampled blood TCRbeta repertoires from subjects exposed to, actively infected with, or recovered from COVID-19 were included in the dataset. The investigation overall reported the following: Clinical and demographic metadata were provided uncurated, with the amount varying by source and participant.

TCRbeta CDR3 regions were amplified from genomic DNA by means of the immunoSEQ Assay, a bias-controlled multiplex PCR. The original methods were these. The number of nucleated cells in each sample was estimated by amplification of reference gene primers within the assay. To quantify the absolute abundance of each unique TCRbeta CDR3 rearrangement, sequence reads were collapsed and filtered. Productive Simpson clonality was computed per sample as the square root of Simpson's diversity index over productive rearrangements. TCRdb provides this immuneACCESS table in a form limited to in-frame rearrangements. Some clones are lacking; in checked studies, under half of them reflect an unresolved V gene, and why the rest are absent is not known. V and J calls and clone size are those listed in that table; D and trimming were worked out from the DNA. The sample table lists 70,000 to 75,000 clones, about nine tenths of them with a count of one. Jointly, the top ten make up roughly 5% of the sample.

V loses 5 bases at its end and J loses 6 bases; junction bases beyond the gene matches: 7. From its cysteine to its phenylalanine, the CDR3 spans 14 amino acids. Left in the record is the CDR3 DNA by itself, 42 bases read in frame from the first base. The germline V gene encodes CDR1 MNHEY and CDR2 SVGAGI. In this chain, TRBV6-5 is recombined with TRBJ2-3, with 8 bases aligning to TRBD2. The specimen sequenced was peripheral blood. The sequence was collected from a woman aged 18-29 years with acute or convalescent COVID-19. DNA sequence: TGTGCCAGCAGTAGCGGGAGAGGGGGGGATACGCAGTATTTT. It is translated as CASSSGRGGDTQYF.